This T cell receptor beta chain stems from a study of radiotherapy plus CTLA-4 blockade in lung cancer. At the level of the study: The study recorded objective responses in 15% to 20% of patients and disease control in around 33%.

Alongside CTLA-4 blockade with ipilimumab, patients with chemo-refractory metastatic non-small-cell lung cancer received focal radiation. Study-level results: TCR clones from tumors expanded in blood after radiotherapy plus ipilimumab. The best predictor of response was reported to be early blood T cell clone dynamics, with interferon-beta.

Concerning this clone itself: What it recognizes is unknown.

Assay used: immunoSEQ multiplex PCR; TCRdb lists only in-frame clones, some missing. Found here are around 82,000 clones, roughly four fifths of them singletons; the top ten hold 0.65% to 0.85%. Sample: peripheral blood, taken from a patient treated with radiotherapy plus ipilimumab. The sequence derives from a human donor with non-small cell lung cancer who had stable disease on radiotherapy plus ipilimumab.

The DNA of the CDR3 is TGTGCCAGCAGCCAAGGAGAGGGACCCTATGGCTACACCTTC. Translating gives CASSQGEGPYGYTF. This chain connects TRBV4-2 to TRBJ1-2; TRBD1 is a possible D gene (5 bases). Germline V lookup: CDR1 LGHNA, CDR2 YNFKEQ. This CDR3 is 14 amino acids long. Trimming cost V 1 base and J 4 bases, with 10 bases left between them.